A selection of T cell receptor beta chains follows, all from one sample in a study of T cell repertoires in cytomegalovirus infection. TCRdb reprocessed the reads with MiXCR, giving one entry per CDR3 protein. The repertoire holds about 330,000 distinct CDR3 sequences, with 9% to 9.5% as singletons. Sequenced input: PBMCs. These receptors were collected from a human donor in good health (CMV status not recorded). Some clones in this sample may be carry-over from other donors' samples. CDR3s include the opening cysteine and the closing phenylalanine or tryptophan. The D gene is left open where the match is weak. Expanded clones get a size class; other rows say once, few or many, or leave the size out.

clone size,D gene,J gene,V gene,CDR3 DNA,CDR3 protein
many,.,TRBJ1-5,TRBV2,TGTGCCAGCAGTGAAAACTGGAGCCGGGTCCGAAATCAGCCCCAGCATTTT,CASSENWSRVRNQPQHF
.,.,TRBJ1-3,TRBV11-2,TGTGCCAGCAGCTCTCGTACCACCTCTGGAAACACCATATATTTT,CASSSRTTSGNTIYF
few,.,TRBJ2-7,TRBV6-6,TGTGCCAGCAGTCTCCCACCCCCGAGGGGGCGGGGATCCTACGAGCAGTACTTC,CASSLPPPRGRGSYEQYF
.,.,TRBJ1-3,TRBV7-2,TGTGCCAGCAGGGACCAGGGGAGTTTAGGAAACACCATATATTTT,CASRDQGSLGNTIYF
.,TRBD1,TRBJ2-1,TRBV6-5,TGTGCCAGCAGTTACGGGTTAATACAGGGGGCGCGGAATGAGCAGTTCTTC,CASSYGLIQGARNEQFF
few,TRBD2,TRBJ2-7,TRBV28,TGTGCCAGCAGTTTACTAGCGGGAGAGACGGGGGAGCAGTACTTC,CASSLLAGETGEQYF
few,.,TRBJ2-1,TRBV6-2/TRBV6-3,TGTGCCAGCAGACCCCTCTCGCGCAATGAGCAGTTCTTC,CASRPLSRNEQFF
many,.,TRBJ2-1,TRBV11-3,TGTGCCAGCAGCTACTTCCAGCGCAATGAGCAGTTCTTC,CASSYFQRNEQFF
many,.,TRBJ2-7,TRBV7-2,TGTGCCAGCAGCCCCCTGGGGGGTACCTACGAGCAGTACTTC,CASSPLGGTYEQYF
.,.,TRBJ2-5,TRBV6-2/TRBV6-3,TGTGCCAGCAGTTACTCGACAGTGATAGTGAATGAAGAGACCCAGTACTTC,CASSYSTVIVNEETQYF
many,TRBD1,TRBJ1-1,TRBV5-1,TGCGCCAGCAGCCCTGGACAGGGCCTGAACACTGAAGCTTTCTTT,CASSPGQGLNTEAFF
.,TRBD2,TRBJ2-1,TRBV5-4,TGTGCCAGCAGCCCGACCGGGACTAGCGCTTACAATGAGCAGTTCTTC,CASSPTGTSAYNEQFF
few,.,TRBJ2-3,TRBV10-3,TGTGCCATCAGTACTGACAGGGCTACAGCGGGAGTTACAGATACGCAGTATTTT,CAISTDRATAGVTDTQYF
.,.,TRBJ1-3,TRBV27,TGTGCCAGCAGTTCTACAGGGTACGGAAACACCATATATTTT,CASSSTGYGNTIYF
.,.,TRBJ2-1,TRBV7-9,TGTGCCAGCAGCTTAGATGGGGGGAGCGGCAATGAGCAGTTCTTC,CASSLDGGSGNEQFF
many,TRBD1,TRBJ1-2,TRBV27,TGTGCCAGCAGCCGACAGGGACTCACGAACTATGGCTACACCTTC,CASSRQGLTNYGYTF
.,.,TRBJ1-6,TRBV28,TGTGCCACCGCCGGGATCAACGCTTCACCCCTCCACTTT,CATAGINASPLHF
.,TRBD1,TRBJ1-5,TRBV7-2,TGTGCCAGCAGCCCGTCCGGGACAGGAGGTCAGCCCCAGCATTTT,CASSPSGTGGQPQHF
.,.,TRBJ1-1,TRBV10-2,TGCGCCAGCAGTGTTGGGATTAACACTGAAGCTTTCTTT,CASSVGINTEAFF
few,.,TRBJ1-2,TRBV2,TGTGCCAGCAGTGGGGACGCCTTCTATGGCTACACCTTC,CASSGDAFYGYTF
many,.,TRBJ1-5,TRBV12-3/TRBV12-4,TGTGCCAGCAGTTTACGGCTGATGAAGAGCCCCCAGCATTTT,CASSLRLMKSPQHF
many,.,TRBJ2-1,TRBV4-3,TGCGCCAGCAGCCAAGAGGGGTGGGAGGAGCAGTTCTTC,CASSQEGWEEQFF
once,.,TRBJ2-5,TRBV7-7,TGTGCCAGCGGCGTCGGTGGGAGTCCCGGGGAGACCCAGTACTTC,CASGVGGSPGETQYF
.,.,TRBJ2-7,TRBV20-1,TGCAGTGCTATCTCCGTGGACTACTCCTCCTACGAGCAGTACTTC,CSAISVDYSSYEQYF
.,.,TRBJ1-6,TRBV18,TGTGCCAGCTCACCTAGCCGGTCGGATTCACCCCTCCACTTT,CASSPSRSDSPLHF
.,.,TRBJ2-3,TRBV12-3/TRBV12-4,TGTGCCAGCAGCGCCGGGGGCGCAGATACGCAGTATTTT,CASSAGGADTQYF
many,.,TRBJ1-4,TRBV11-2,TGTGCCAGCAGCCTGGGGCGTATCATGGATGCTACTAATGAAAAACTGTTTTTT,CASSLGRIMDATNEKLFF
few,.,TRBJ1-2,TRBV6-6,TGTGCCAGCAGTTACTCGGCCATAAACTATGGCTACACCTTC,CASSYSAINYGYTF
many,.,TRBJ2-6,TRBV5-6,TGTGCCAGCAGCTTCGAACGGATCTCTGGGGCCAACGTCCTGACTTTC,CASSFERISGANVLTF
.,.,TRBJ1-1,TRBV6-2/TRBV6-3,TGTGCCAGCACAGGGATGACGGTGGCCAGTGAAGCTTTCTTT,CASTGMTVASEAFF
few,TRBD2,TRBJ2-1,TRBV27,TGTGCCAGCAGTTTACCCCAGACTAGCGGGAATCTCTACAATGAGCAGTTCTTC,CASSLPQTSGNLYNEQFF
.,.,TRBJ2-5,TRBV20-1,TGCAGTGCTAGAGATAACCACGCTGGGGCCCAGTACTTC,CSARDNHAGAQYF
many,.,TRBJ1-1,TRBV7-8,TGTGCCAGCAGCTTGTACCCCCCCATGAACACTGAAGCTTTCTTT,CASSLYPPMNTEAFF
.,.,TRBJ2-5,TRBV5-4,TGTGCCAGCAGCTTGGCCTCGGGCCACGAGACCCAGTACTTC,CASSLASGHETQYF
.,TRBD1,TRBJ2-7,TRBV12-3/TRBV12-4,TGTGCCAGCAGGTTTGGGACAGCCTACGAGCAGTACTTC,CASRFGTAYEQYF
.,TRBD2,TRBJ2-1,TRBV6-5,TGTGCCAGCAGTTACTCGTGGGGGGGTACAGAGAATGAGCAGTTCTTC,CASSYSWGGTENEQFF
few,TRBD1,TRBJ1-4,TRBV7-4,TGTGCCAGCAGCTCCCTGACAGGGGATAATGAAAAACTGTTTTTT,CASSSLTGDNEKLFF
.,TRBD1,TRBJ2-4,TRBV20-1,TGCAGTGCAAGACAGGGGGAAAGCATTCAGTACTTC,CSARQGESIQYF
.,.,TRBJ2-7,TRBV20-1,TGCAGTGCTAGAGATGGGGAGACTCCCAGCTCCTACGAGCAGTACTTC,CSARDGETPSSYEQYF
few,.,TRBJ1-4,TRBV20-1,TGCAGTGCTAGAGATCTCGCGCGGGCGGGATATGAAAAACTGTTTTTT,CSARDLARAGYEKLFF
few,TRBD1,TRBJ2-3,TRBV12-3/TRBV12-4,TGTGCCAGCTGGCCCAATGGACAGGTCACAGATACGCAGTATTTT,CASWPNGQVTDTQYF
.,.,TRBJ2-7,TRBV7-2,TGTGCCAGCAGCCCGTCTGGCAGGATACCCTACGAGCAGTACTTC,CASSPSGRIPYEQYF
.,.,TRBJ1-1,TRBV25-1,TGTGCCAGCAACCAAGGGATAAGCACCACTGAAGCTTTCTTT,CASNQGISTTEAFF
.,.,TRBJ1-1,TRBV12-3/TRBV12-4,TGTGCCAGCCGGGGGGGGCCTGGAGAAGCTTTCTTT,CASRGGPGEAFF
few,.,TRBJ2-7,TRBV4-1,TGCGCCAGCAGCCAAGCCGGGACGGGGCCCTACGAGCAGTACTTC,CASSQAGTGPYEQYF
.,TRBD2,TRBJ2-3,TRBV11-2,TGTGCCAGCAGCTTAGCGGGAGGCGGAGATACGCAGTATTTT,CASSLAGGGDTQYF
few,.,TRBJ1-6,TRBV6-2/TRBV6-3,TGTGCCAGCAGTTACAGGAACTCACCCCTCCACTTT,CASSYRNSPLHF
many,.,TRBJ1-2,TRBV28,TGTGCCAGCAGTTTGCCTACCCTACAGCGGGAGGATGGCTACACCTTC,CASSLPTLQREDGYTF
few,TRBD1,TRBJ1-3,TRBV28,TGTGCCAGCAGGACAGGGGCCTCTGTTGGAAACACCATATATTTT,CASRTGASVGNTIYF
.,.,TRBJ1-1,TRBV7-9,TGTGCCAGCAGCCCGGCCATCGGCGCGTATACTGAAGCTTTCTTT,CASSPAIGAYTEAFF
few,.,TRBJ1-1,TRBV7-6,TGTGCCAGCAGCTTTAATCTAGGGAATGTCGCTGAAGCTTTCTTT,CASSFNLGNVAEAFF
few,TRBD2,TRBJ2-1,TRBV27,TGTGCCACCCGGCCTAGCGGCGGCCCGAGCTCCTACAATGAGCAGTTCTTC,CATRPSGGPSSYNEQFF
many,.,TRBJ1-3,TRBV7-2,TGTGCCAGCAGCTCGACAGCACTCTCTGGAAACACCATATATTTT,CASSSTALSGNTIYF
.,TRBD1,TRBJ1-1,TRBV4-1,TGCGCCAGCAGCCAACTGATGGGACAGCCGAACACTGAAGCTTTCTTT,CASSQLMGQPNTEAFF
.,TRBD1,TRBJ2-5,TRBV7-9,TGTGCCAGCAGTTATGGACAGGCCATGGGGGAGACCCAGTACTTC,CASSYGQAMGETQYF
many,.,TRBJ1-1,TRBV7-6,TGTGCCAGCAGCTTAGGTTCAGCGGGGGCGAGAGCTGAAGCTTTCTTT,CASSLGSAGARAEAFF
.,TRBD2,TRBJ2-1,TRBV7-4,TGTGCCAGCAGCTTTCGACTAGCGGGGTCCAATGAGCAGTTCTTC,CASSFRLAGSNEQFF
many,.,TRBJ1-1,TRBV11-3,TGTGCCAGCAGCCAAGACGGGCCCAACACTGAAGCTTTCTTT,CASSQDGPNTEAFF
many,.,TRBJ2-3,TRBV7-3,TGTGCCAGCAGCCCCCAGGGGACCCTCGGAGATACGCAGTATTTT,CASSPQGTLGDTQYF
many,.,TRBJ2-3,TRBV7-2,TGTGCCAGCAGGGGAAGGGTGGGCCTGGATACGCAGTATTTT,CASRGRVGLDTQYF